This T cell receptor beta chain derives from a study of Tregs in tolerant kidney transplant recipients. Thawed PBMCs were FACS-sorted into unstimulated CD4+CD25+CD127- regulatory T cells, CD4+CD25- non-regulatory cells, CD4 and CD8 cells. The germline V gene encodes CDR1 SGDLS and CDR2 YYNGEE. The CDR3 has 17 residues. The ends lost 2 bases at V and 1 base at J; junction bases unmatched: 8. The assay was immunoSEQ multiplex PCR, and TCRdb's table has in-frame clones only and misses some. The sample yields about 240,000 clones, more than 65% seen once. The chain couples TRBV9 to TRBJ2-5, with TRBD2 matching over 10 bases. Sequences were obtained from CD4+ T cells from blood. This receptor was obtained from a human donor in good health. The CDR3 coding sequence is TGTGCCAGCAGCGTGGGGGCTAGCGGGGGCCCCCAAGAGACCCAGTACTTC. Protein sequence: CASSVGASGGPQETQYF.